This entry features one T cell receptor (beta chain) sequence. Profiled with immunoSEQ multiplex PCR; TCRdb holds only in-frame clones, not every one. Of approximately 96,000 clones in the sample, 86% were seen once. The sample is drawn from a study of T cell responses to AZD1222 COVID-19 vaccine. Trimming took off 4 bases at V and 6 bases at J, with 15 bases between the two ends. The germline V gene has CDR1 SQVTM and CDR2 ANQGSEA. This CDR3 spans 13 amino acids. This TCR derives from an adult who received the AZD1222 COVID-19 vaccine. Sequenced material: peripheral blood, taken 28 days after the second AZD1222 dose. This rearrangement joins TRBV29-1 to TRBJ1-2, with a tentative D call TRBD1 (6 bases). This CDR3 reads CSVGGGKGDGYTF. Written as DNA, the CDR3 is TGCAGCGTTGGGGGGGGCAAGGGCGATGGCTACACCTTC.